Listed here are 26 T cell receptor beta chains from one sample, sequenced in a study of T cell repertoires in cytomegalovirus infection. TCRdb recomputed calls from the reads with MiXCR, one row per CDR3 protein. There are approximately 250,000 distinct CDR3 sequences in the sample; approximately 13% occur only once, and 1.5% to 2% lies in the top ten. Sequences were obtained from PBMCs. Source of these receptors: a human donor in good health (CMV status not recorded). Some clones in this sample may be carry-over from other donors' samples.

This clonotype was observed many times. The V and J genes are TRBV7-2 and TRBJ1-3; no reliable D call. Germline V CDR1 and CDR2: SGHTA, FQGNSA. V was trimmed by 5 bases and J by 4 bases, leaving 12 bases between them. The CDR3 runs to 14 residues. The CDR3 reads CASSQSLAGNTIYF. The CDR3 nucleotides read TGTGCCAGCAGCCAAAGCTTAGCCGGAAACACCATATATTTT.

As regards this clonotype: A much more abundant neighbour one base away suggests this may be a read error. The CDR3 loop reads CASKAGVAGGPSGELFF. The CDR3 nucleotides read TGTGCCAGTAAGGCGGGAGTAGCGGGAGGGCCCTCCGGTGAGCTGTTCTTC. The chain uses TRBV19 and TRBJ2-1, with 11 bases fitting TRBD2. The CDR3 loop spans 17 amino acids. From germline, CDR1 is LNHDA and CDR2 SQIVND (reference sequence). Complete variable domain (other parts from reference TRBV19 and TRBJ2-1): DGGITQSPKYLFRKEGQNVTLSCEQNLNHDAMYWYRQDPGQGLRLIYYSQIVNDFQKGDIAEGYSVSREKKESFPLTVTSAQKNPTAFYLCASKAGVAGGPSGELFFGPGTRLTVL.

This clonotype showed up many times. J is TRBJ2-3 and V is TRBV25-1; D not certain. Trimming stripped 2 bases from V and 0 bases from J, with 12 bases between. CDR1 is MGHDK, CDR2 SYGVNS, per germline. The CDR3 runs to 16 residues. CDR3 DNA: TGTGCCAGCAGTGAAGGTTCTATTCTAAGCACAGATACGCAGTATTTT. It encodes CASSEGSILSTDTQYF.

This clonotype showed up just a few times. The CDR3 nucleotides are TGTGCCAGCACGGGACAGGGTTATGAGCAGTTCTTC. This gives the protein CASTGQGYEQFF. V and J are TRBV5-6 and TRBJ2-1; 9 bases fit TRBD1. The V and J ends lost 6 bases and 8 bases, in that order; junction bases with no gene match: 3. The CDR3 covers 12 residues. Germline CDR1 is SGHDT and CDR2 is YYEEEE. Filled out from reference TRBV5-6 and TRBJ2-1, the complete variable domain reads DAGVTQSPTHLIKTRGQQVTLRCSPKSGHDTVSWYQQALGQGPQFIFQYYEEEERQRGNFPDRFSGHQFPNYSSELNVNALLLGDSALYLCASTGQGYEQFFGPGTRLTVL.

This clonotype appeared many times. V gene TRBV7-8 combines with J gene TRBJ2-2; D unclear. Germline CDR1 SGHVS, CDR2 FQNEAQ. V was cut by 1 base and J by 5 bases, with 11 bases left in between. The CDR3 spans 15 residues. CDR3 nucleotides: TGTGCCAGCAGCTTAGGGGGTCTCAGTACCGGGGAGCTGTTTTTT. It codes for CASSLGGLSTGELFF.

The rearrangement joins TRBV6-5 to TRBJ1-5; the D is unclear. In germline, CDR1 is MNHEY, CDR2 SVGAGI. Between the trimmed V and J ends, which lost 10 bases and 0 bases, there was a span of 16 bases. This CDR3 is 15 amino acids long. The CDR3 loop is CATRRTRDSNQPQHF. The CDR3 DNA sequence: TGTGCCACCCGACGAACCCGTGATAGCAATCAGCCCCAGCATTTT.

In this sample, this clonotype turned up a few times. The CDR3 DNA reads as TGCAGCGTTGAACTAGAAAGCTGGACAGTATCTGGCTACACCTTC. Its protein is CSVELESWTVSGYTF. The chain is built from TRBV29-1 and TRBJ1-2; D perhaps matches TRBD1 (6 bases). Germline V CDR1 and CDR2: SQVTM, ANQGSEA. V was cut by 2 bases and J by 7 bases, with 20 bases left in between. CDR3 size: 15 residues.

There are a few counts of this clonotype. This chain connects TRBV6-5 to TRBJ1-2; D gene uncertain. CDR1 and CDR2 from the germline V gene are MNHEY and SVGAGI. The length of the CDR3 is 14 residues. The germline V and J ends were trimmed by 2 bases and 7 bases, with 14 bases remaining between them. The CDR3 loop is CASSYAAEYGGYTF. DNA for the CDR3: TGTGCCAGCAGTTACGCGGCGGAGTATGGTGGCTACACCTTC.

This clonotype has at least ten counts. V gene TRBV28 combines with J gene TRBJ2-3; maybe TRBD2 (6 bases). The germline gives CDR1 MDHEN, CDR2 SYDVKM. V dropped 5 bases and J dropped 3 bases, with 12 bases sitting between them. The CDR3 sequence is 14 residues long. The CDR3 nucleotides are TGTGCCAGCAGTCCTTTAGCGGAAACAGATACGCAGTATTTT. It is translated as CASSPLAETDTQYF. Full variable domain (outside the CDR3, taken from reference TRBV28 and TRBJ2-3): DVKVTQSSRYLVKRTGEKVFLECVQDMDHENMFWYRQDPGLGLRLIYFSYDVKMKEKGDIPEGYSVSREKKERFSLILESASTNQTSMYLCASSPLAETDTQYFGPGTRLTVL.

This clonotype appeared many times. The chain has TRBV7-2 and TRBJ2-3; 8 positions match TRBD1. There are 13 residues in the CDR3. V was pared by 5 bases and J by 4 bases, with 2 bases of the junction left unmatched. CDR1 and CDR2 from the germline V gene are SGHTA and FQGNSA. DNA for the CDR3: TGTGCCAGCAGCCCAGGGGGCGCAGATACGCAGTATTTT. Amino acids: CASSPGGADTQYF.

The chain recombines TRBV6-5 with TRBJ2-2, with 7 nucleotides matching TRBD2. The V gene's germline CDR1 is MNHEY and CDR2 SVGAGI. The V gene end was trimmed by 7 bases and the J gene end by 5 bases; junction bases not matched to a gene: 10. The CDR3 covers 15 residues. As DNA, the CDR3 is TGTGCCAGCAATCCGACTAGCCGGGGGACCGGGGAGCTGTTTTTT. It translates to CASNPTSRGTGELFF.

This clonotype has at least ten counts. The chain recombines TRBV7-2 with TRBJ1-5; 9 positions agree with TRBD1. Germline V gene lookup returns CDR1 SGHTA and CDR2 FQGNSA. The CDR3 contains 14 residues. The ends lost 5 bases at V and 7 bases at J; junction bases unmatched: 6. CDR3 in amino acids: CASSPGQGRQPQHF. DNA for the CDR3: TGTGCCAGCAGCCCCGGACAGGGGCGCCAGCCCCAGCATTTT.

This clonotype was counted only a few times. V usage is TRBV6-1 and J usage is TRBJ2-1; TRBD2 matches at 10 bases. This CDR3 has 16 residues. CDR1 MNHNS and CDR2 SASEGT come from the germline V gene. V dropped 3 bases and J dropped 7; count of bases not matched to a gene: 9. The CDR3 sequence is CASSEFLAGVGNEQFF. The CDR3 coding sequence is TGTGCCAGCAGTGAGTTCCTAGCGGGAGTGGGAAATGAGCAGTTCTTC.

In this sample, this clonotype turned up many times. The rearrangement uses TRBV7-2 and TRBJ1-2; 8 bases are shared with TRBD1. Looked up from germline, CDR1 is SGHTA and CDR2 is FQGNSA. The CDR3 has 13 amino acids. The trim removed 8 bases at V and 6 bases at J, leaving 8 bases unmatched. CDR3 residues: CASGIYRGDGYTF. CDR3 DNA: TGTGCCAGCGGAATATACAGGGGGGATGGCTACACCTTC.

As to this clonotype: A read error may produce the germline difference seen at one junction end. The CDR3 sequence: CASSIERGNKQFF. The CDR3 DNA reads TGTGCCAGTAGTATAGAGCGGGGCAATAAGCAGTTCTTC. The V gene is TRBV19, the J gene TRBJ2-1, with a possible D match to TRBD2 (6 bases). Germline CDR1 LNHDA, CDR2 SQIVND (reference sequence). The CDR3 length is 13 residues.

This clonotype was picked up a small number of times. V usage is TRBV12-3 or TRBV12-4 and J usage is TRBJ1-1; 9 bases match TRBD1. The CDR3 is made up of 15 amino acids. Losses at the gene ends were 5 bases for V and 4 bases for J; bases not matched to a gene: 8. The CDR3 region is CASSPGQGSVTEAFF. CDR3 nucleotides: TGTGCCAGCAGTCCGGGACAGGGTTCTGTCACTGAAGCTTTCTTT.

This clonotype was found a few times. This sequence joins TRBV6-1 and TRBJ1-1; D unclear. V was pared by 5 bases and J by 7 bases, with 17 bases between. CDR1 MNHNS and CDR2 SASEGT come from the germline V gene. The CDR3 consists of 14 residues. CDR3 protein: CASSSSFHGYEAFF. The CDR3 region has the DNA TGTGCCAGCAGTTCGTCCTTCCACGGGTATGAAGCTTTCTTT.

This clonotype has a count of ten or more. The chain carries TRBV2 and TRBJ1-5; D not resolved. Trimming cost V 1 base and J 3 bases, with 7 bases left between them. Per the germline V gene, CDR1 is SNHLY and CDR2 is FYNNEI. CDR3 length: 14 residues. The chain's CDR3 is CASSEGLPNQPQHF. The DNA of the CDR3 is TGTGCCAGCAGTGAAGGACTACCCAATCAGCCCCAGCATTTT.

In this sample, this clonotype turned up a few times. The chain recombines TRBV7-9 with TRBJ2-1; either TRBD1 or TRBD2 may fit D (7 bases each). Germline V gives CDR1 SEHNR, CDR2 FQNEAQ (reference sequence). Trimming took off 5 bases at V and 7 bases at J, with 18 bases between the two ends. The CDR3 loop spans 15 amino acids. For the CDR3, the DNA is TGTGCCAGCAGCAAACCAGGGGGGGCCAATAATGAGCAGTTCTTC. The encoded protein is CASSKPGGANNEQFF.

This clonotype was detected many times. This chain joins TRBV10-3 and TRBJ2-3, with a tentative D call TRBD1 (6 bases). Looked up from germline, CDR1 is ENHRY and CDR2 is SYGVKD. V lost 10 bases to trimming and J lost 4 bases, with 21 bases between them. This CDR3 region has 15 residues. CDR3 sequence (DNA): TGTGCCAGCCAAGAGCCAGGGGACCGGCCAGATACGCAGTATTTT. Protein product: CASQEPGDRPDTQYF.

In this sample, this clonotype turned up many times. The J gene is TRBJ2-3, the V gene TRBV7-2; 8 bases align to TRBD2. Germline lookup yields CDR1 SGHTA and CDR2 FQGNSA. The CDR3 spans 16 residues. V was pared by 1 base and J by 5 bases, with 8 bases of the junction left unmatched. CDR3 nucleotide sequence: TGTGCCAGCAGCTTAGTACGCAGCGGGGGAGTAGATACGCAGTATTTT. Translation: CASSLVRSGGVDTQYF.

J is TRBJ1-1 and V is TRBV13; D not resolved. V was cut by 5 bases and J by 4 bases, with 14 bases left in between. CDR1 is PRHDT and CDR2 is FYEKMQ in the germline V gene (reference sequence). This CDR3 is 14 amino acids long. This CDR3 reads CASSRTQEITEAFF. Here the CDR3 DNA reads TGTGCCAGCAGCCGGACCCAAGAGATCACTGAAGCTTTCTTT.

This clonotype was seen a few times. The CDR3 loop reads CASSSGGGATDTQYF. The CDR3 DNA is TGCGCCAGCAGCTCCGGCGGGGGGGCGACAGATACGCAGTATTTT. V is TRBV5-1 and J is TRBJ2-3; 9 bases are a match to TRBD2. The ends lost 3 bases at V and 3 bases at J; junction bases unmatched: 5. CDR3 length: 15 residues. CDR1 is SGHRS and CDR2 is YFSETQ in the germline V gene.

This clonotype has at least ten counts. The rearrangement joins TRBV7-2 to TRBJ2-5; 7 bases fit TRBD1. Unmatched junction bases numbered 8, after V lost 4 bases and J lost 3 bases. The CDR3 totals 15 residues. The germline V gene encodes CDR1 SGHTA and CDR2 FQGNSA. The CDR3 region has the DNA TGTGCCAGCAGCTCACAGGGGTTGGAGGAAGAGACCCAGTACTTC. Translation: CASSSQGLEEETQYF.

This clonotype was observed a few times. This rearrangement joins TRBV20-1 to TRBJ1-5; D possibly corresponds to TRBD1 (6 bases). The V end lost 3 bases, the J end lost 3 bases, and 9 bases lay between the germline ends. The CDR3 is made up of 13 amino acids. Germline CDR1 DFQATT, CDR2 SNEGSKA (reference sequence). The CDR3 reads CSARTGPNQPQHF. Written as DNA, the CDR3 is TGCAGTGCTAGGACAGGCCCCAATCAGCCCCAGCATTTT.

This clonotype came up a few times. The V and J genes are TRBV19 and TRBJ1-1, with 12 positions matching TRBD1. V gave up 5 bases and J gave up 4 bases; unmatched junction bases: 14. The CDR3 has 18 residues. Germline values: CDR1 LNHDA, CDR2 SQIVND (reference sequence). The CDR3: CASSFPRGQGARGTEAFF. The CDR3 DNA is TGTGCCAGTAGTTTTCCGCGGGGACAGGGGGCGCGGGGCACTGAAGCTTTCTTT.